The 13 T cell receptor beta chains below were found in one sample sequenced in a study of shared clonotypes between healthy human individuals. Cells designated naive CD8 were CD45RO-negative and were positively selected for CCR7, with terminally differentiated effector memory CD45RA+ cells excluded. Repertoires were generated with immunoSEQ multiplex PCR, while TCRdb's copy carries only in-frame clones and drops some. The data hold around 1.9 million clones, with 93% observed a single time. The sequenced sample was naive CD8+ T cells from PBMCs. These receptors were obtained from a man aged 18 to 29 in good health. Some clones in this sample may be carry-over from other donors' samples.

J is TRBJ1-5 and V is TRBV28; perhaps TRBD1 as D (6 bases). Germline V CDR1 and CDR2: MDHEN, SYDVKM. V was clipped by 4 bases and J by 1 base, with 11 bases between them. The CDR3 is 15 residues long. The CDR3 DNA reads as TGTGCCAGCAGTTCTTCAACAGGGAGCAATCAGCCCCAGCATTTT. Translated, it gives CASSSSTGSNQPQHF.

To note about this clone: Other DNA sequences in the same sample also yield this CDR3. The chain carries TRBV9 and TRBJ1-2; D not resolved. V was trimmed by 0 bases and J by 7 bases, leaving 13 bases between them. The CDR3 runs to 14 residues. The germline CDR1 and CDR2 sequences are SGDLS and YYNGEE. The CDR3 region has the DNA TGTGCCAGCAGCGTAGTCGGTGGAGGTAGTGGCTACACCTTC. It encodes CASSVVGGGSGYTF. Based on the CDR3 plus reference TRBV9 and TRBJ1-2, the full variable domain is DSGVTQTPKHLITATGQRVTLRCSPRSGDLSVYWYQQSLDQGLQFLIQYYNGEERAKGNILERFSAQQFPDLHSELNLSSLELGDSALYFCASSVVGGGSGYTFGSGTRLTVV.

This chain joins TRBV29-1 and TRBJ2-1; perhaps TRBD1 as D (5 bases). V dropped 2 bases and J dropped 8 bases, with 19 bases sitting between them. The CDR3 length is 15 residues. Germline V gene sequence: CDR1 SQVTM, CDR2 ANQGSEA. CDR3 nucleotides: TGCAGCGTTGAAACAGGTTCTCTCTCATTCTATGAGCAGTTCTTC. The encoded protein is CSVETGSLSFYEQFF.

This chain joins TRBV9 and TRBJ2-3; 10 bases fit TRBD2. Germline V gene lookup returns CDR1 SGDLS and CDR2 YYNGEE. The trim removed 4 bases at V and 8 bases at J, leaving 10 bases unmatched. The CDR3 loop spans 15 amino acids. The CDR3 is CASSLRLAGPVTQYF. CDR3 nucleotides: TGTGCCAGCAGCCTCAGACTAGCGGGCCCAGTTACGCAGTATTTT.

The chain recombines TRBV9 with TRBJ2-3; a possible D gene is TRBD1 (6 bases). The CDR3 spans 14 residues. The V gene lost 0 bases and the J gene lost 3 bases, with 8 bases spanning the gap. Germline loops: CDR1 SGDLS, CDR2 YYNGEE. The CDR3 sequence is CASSVVTGTDTQYF. CDR3 coding DNA: TGTGCCAGCAGCGTAGTTACAGGGACAGATACGCAGTATTTT.

CDR3 DNA sequence: TGCGCCAGCAGCCAAGATGGGGACAGGAACTATGGCTACACCTTC. Amino acid sequence: CASSQDGDRNYGYTF. This chain joins TRBV4-3 and TRBJ1-2; the match to TRBD1 covers 8 bases. The CDR3 runs 15 residues. The V segment lost 0 bases and the J segment 2 bases; nucleotides outside the gene matches: 2. The germline CDR1 and CDR2 sequences are LGHNA and YSLEER.

V is TRBV6-6 and J is TRBJ1-1; D gene ambiguous. The CDR3 runs 16 residues. V was shortened by 2 bases and J by 4 bases, with 17 bases between the two germline ends. Per germline, CDR1 MNHNY and CDR2 SVGAGI (reference sequence). The CDR3 DNA reads TGTGCCAGCAGTTACACAAACGACGAGGGTGCCACTGAAGCTTTCTTT. Translated, it gives CASSYTNDEGATEAFF.

The V and J genes are TRBV28 and TRBJ2-7; perhaps TRBD2 as D (5 bases). This CDR3 has 16 amino acids. The germline CDR1 and CDR2 sequences are MDHEN and SYDVKM. The ends were cut back, 6 bases at V and 0 bases at J, with 18 bases in the middle. This CDR3 reads CASSNPPPAVSYEQYF. The CDR3 coding sequence is TGTGCCAGCAGCAACCCCCCTCCAGCGGTCTCCTACGAGCAGTACTTC.

This sequence joins TRBV5-4 and TRBJ1-1, with D unclear. This CDR3 contains 12 residues. V was clipped by 2 bases and J by 5 bases, with 7 bases between them. Germline V gene data show CDR1 as SGHNT and CDR2 as YYREEE (reference sequence). This CDR3 is CASSFGWTEAFF. The DNA of the CDR3 is TGTGCCAGCAGCTTTGGGTGGACTGAAGCTTTCTTT.

This rearrangement joins TRBV19 to TRBJ2-7, with D possibly TRBD1 on 5 matching bases. Germline V lookup: CDR1 LNHDA, CDR2 SQIVND (reference sequence). V lost 3 bases and J lost 5, with 11 bases in between. This CDR3 has 13 amino acids. CDR3 DNA sequence: TGTGCCAGTAGTATTATTTTGGGGCACGAGCAGTACTTC. The encoded protein is CASSIILGHEQYF. Supplemented by reference TRBV19 and TRBJ2-7, the full variable domain reads DGGITQSPKYLFRKEGQNVTLSCEQNLNHDAMYWYRQDPGQGLRLIYYSQIVNDFQKGDIAEGYSVSREKKESFPLTVTSAQKNPTAFYLCASSIILGHEQYFGPGTRLTVT.

The J gene is TRBJ1-4, the V gene TRBV10-2; the D gene is possibly TRBD1 (5 bases). The CDR3 consists of 15 residues. Trimming pared 2 bases from V and 12 bases from J, leaving 19 bases between. Looked up from germline, CDR1 is WSHSY and CDR2 is SAAADI. CDR3 DNA: TGCGCCAGCAGTGAGCCCGGGGACTTAAATAGTGAACTGTTTTTT. Encoded protein: CASSEPGDLNSELFF.

The rearrangement uses TRBV6-4 and TRBJ1-2; tentative D call: TRBD1 (5 bases). The V gene lost 8 bases and the J gene lost 4 bases, with 20 bases spanning the gap. Germline CDR1 is MRHNA and CDR2 is SNTAGT. This CDR3 region has 15 residues. The CDR3 here is CASFWDRQSGYGYTF. CDR3 DNA: TGTGCCAGCTTCTGGGACCGACAGAGTGGCTATGGCTACACCTTC.

The CDR3 bases are TGCGCCAGCAGCTTGGACAGGGGGCGCGGCACAGATACGCAGTATTTT. Its translation: CASSLDRGRGTDTQYF. The rearrangement joins TRBV5-1 to TRBJ2-3; 9 bases align to TRBD1. Germline loops: CDR1 SGHRS, CDR2 YFSETQ. The CDR3 sequence is 16 residues long. Trimming took 0 bases from V and 1 from J; bases not matched to a gene: 3.